This T cell receptor (beta chain) was profiled in a study of Graves' ophthalmopathy and Graves' hyperthyroidism. It was from roughly 10 ml of fresh peripheral blood that the PBMCs came. Germline CDR1 is MGHRA and CDR2 is YSYEKL. This CDR3 is 16 amino acids long. V lost 3 bases and J 8 bases, leaving 22 bases between the germline ends. Researchers took RNA transcripts and amplified TCR beta CDR3 regions from them. The authors performed first-round RT-PCR with HTBI primers and then a second-round multiplex PCR. TCRdb redid the calling of the multiplex PCR reads with MiXCR, one entry per CDR3 protein. The sample shows 300,000 to 350,000 distinct CDR3 sequences, roughly 16% of them seen only once. This clonotype has a count of ten or more.

This chain links TRBV4-1 with TRBJ1-2; maybe TRBD1 (6 bases). The sample consisted of peripheral blood. This receptor was identified in an adult man with Graves' ophthalmopathy. CDR3 coding DNA: TGCGCCAGCAGCCAGGCAGGCACAGGGACATTAAGGGGCTACACCTTC. It encodes CASSQAGTGTLRGYTF.